This T cell receptor (beta chain) was captured in a study of cytomegalovirus exposure and HLA in healthy donors. Findings and limits, study-wide: It was reported that the classifier diagnosed cytomegalovirus status with high specificity and sensitivity in both the original and validation cohorts. Through in vitro validation, a few CMV-associated chains were shown to be specific for CMV antigens. In an earlier analysis, productive rearrangement rates for most beta V segments clustered near 90% or 30%. In the analysis, some V segments, TRBV6-2 and TRBV6-3 included, were excluded as indistinguishable.

Primers for the PCR totalled 60 Vbeta and 13 Jbeta. Measured with immunoSEQ multiplex PCR; TCRdb has only the in-frame clones, and not every one. This repertoire shows approximately 130,000 clones, just under 90% found once; its top ten account for roughly 5%. The CDR3 length is 15 residues. Trimming stripped 1 base from V and 3 bases from J, with 11 bases between. Germline values: CDR1 SGHRS, CDR2 YFSETQ. As to this clone: The target antigen is unknown.

Sequencing used PBMCs. The chain combines TRBV5-1 with TRBJ2-1, with a possible D match to TRBD2 (5 bases). This receptor was obtained from a woman aged 25 to 45 in good health and CMV-seronegative. The CDR3 here is CASSLTGADYNEQFF. CDR3 bases: TGCGCCAGCAGCTTGACTGGAGCGGACTACAATGAGCAGTTCTTC.